This T cell receptor beta chain emerged from a study of T cells expressing NK-cell markers. This CDR3 has 11 residues. Germline V gene sequence: CDR1 DFQATT, CDR2 SNEGSKA (reference sequence). With the 5' RACE reads reprocessed, TCRdb shows one record per CDR3 protein and no DNA. This sample's table has roughly 430,000 distinct CDR3 sequences. This receptor was taken from a woman aged 18 to 75 in good health. The rearrangement joins TRBV20-1 to TRBJ1-1. The sample comprised blood T cells: a sorted CD56 or NKG2C T cell subset, CD4+ or CD8+ T cells, or bulk PBMC T cells (not recorded which). CDR3 amino acids: CSLLADTEAFF.